The 24 T cell receptor beta chains listed next were all sequenced from one sample in a study of glioma-infiltrating T cells. The iRepertoire nested amplicon-rescue multiplex PCR amplified TCR alpha and beta CDR3s from RNA. TCRdb re-called the multiplex PCR reads with MiXCR, one entry per CDR3 protein. Among 400,000 or so distinct CDR3 sequences, roughly two fifths were seen once, and the ten largest hold around 12%. The specimen was glioma tissue, nonneoplastic brain tissue, or PBMCs (not recorded which). The receptors originated from a human donor with low-grade glioma or glioblastoma, undergoing nonglioma brain surgery, or in good health (not recorded which).

V and J are TRBV6-2 or TRBV6-3 and TRBJ1-1; D unclear. Germline V gene sequence: CDR1 MNHEY, CDR2 SVGEGT. The V end was cut by 4 bases, the J end by 4 bases, with 16 bases between. The CDR3 totals 15 residues. The CDR3: CASSLAGSSGTEAFF. In DNA form, the CDR3 reads TGTGCCAGCAGTTTAGCAGGCTCTTCGGGCACTGAAGCTTTCTTT.

In this sample, this clonotype turned up a few times. The DNA of the CDR3 is TGTGCCAGCAGCTTAGGTGGACAGTTCGCCTACAATGAGCAGTTCTTC. Translating gives CASSLGGQFAYNEQFF. The rearrangement uses TRBV7-6 and TRBJ2-1, with D possibly being TRBD1 (6 bases). This CDR3 is 16 amino acids long. V was shortened by 1 base and J by 2 bases, with 12 bases between the two germline ends. Germline CDR1 is SGHVS and CDR2 is FNYEAQ.

This rearrangement joins TRBV6-2 or TRBV6-3 to TRBJ1-5; D ambiguous. Trimming left V 5 bases short and J 0 bases short, with 11 bases between. CDR3 length equals 15 residues. The germline V gene has CDR1 MNHEY and CDR2 SVGEGT. The CDR3, as DNA: TGTGCCAGCAGTCTCTCCAACGGTAGCAATCAGCCCCAGCATTTT. As protein: CASSLSNGSNQPQHF.

This clonotype was detected ten times or more. This rearrangement joins TRBV28 to TRBJ1-2; tentative D call: TRBD1 (6 bases). The CDR3 runs to 15 residues. The germline gives CDR1 MDHEN, CDR2 SYDVKM. Trimming left V 3 bases short and J 0 bases short, with 11 bases between. DNA of the CDR3: TGTGCCAGCAGTTTGGACAGCCCGACTAACTATGGCTACACCTTC. Its protein product is CASSLDSPTNYGYTF.

CDR3 DNA sequence: TGTGCCAGCAGTTCCTGGGGGGGAAGGACCCTGGGGTACGAGCAGTACTTC. Its translation is CASSSWGGRTLGYEQYF. This rearrangement joins TRBV28 to TRBJ2-7, with 7 bases matching TRBD2. The CDR3 spans 17 residues. J lost 4 bases, V lost 4 bases, and 16 bases had no gene match. The germline V gene has CDR1 MDHEN and CDR2 SYDVKM. The full variable domain, with the rest looked up from reference TRBV28 and TRBJ2-7, is DVKVTQSSRYLVKRTGEKVFLECVQDMDHENMFWYRQDPGLGLRLIYFSYDVKMKEKGDIPEGYSVSREKKERFSLILESASTNQTSMYLCASSSWGGRTLGYEQYFGPGTRLTVT.

A note on this clonotype: Because it lacks the conserved phenylalanine or tryptophan at the end, this CDR3 is likely a read error. The J gene is TRBJ2-7, the V gene TRBV28; 9 nucleotides align to TRBD1. J gave up 4 bases and V 6 bases, and 13 bases lay outside the gene matches. The CDR3 has 16 amino acids. Germline V gives CDR1 MDHEN, CDR2 SYDVKM. The CDR3 here is CASSPIDRGERYEQYL. The CDR3 DNA follows: TGTGCCAGCAGCCCGATCGACAGGGGGGAGCGGTACGAGCAGTACCTC.

The chain combines TRBV7-6 with TRBJ2-3, with D perhaps matching TRBD1 (6 bases). V was shortened by 4 bases and J by 2 bases, with 10 bases between the two germline ends. This CDR3 has 14 residues. CDR1 is SGHVS and CDR2 is FNYEAQ in the germline V gene. The CDR3 is CASSSGHITDTQYF. As DNA, the CDR3 is TGTGCCAGCAGCTCGGGACATATCACAGATACGCAGTATTTT.

This chain links TRBV9 with TRBJ1-1, with unresolved D. CDR1 SGDLS and CDR2 YYNGEE come from the germline V gene. Trimming stripped 6 bases from V and 11 bases from J, with 14 bases between. The CDR3 contains 11 residues. For the CDR3, the DNA is TGTGCCAGCAAGGGCCAAGGTCAGGCTTTCTTT. It specifies CASKGQGQAFF.

The chain combines TRBV7-3 with TRBJ2-1, with D perhaps given as TRBD1 or TRBD2 (5 bases each). Trimming left V 0 bases short and J 7 bases short, with 13 bases between. CDR1 and CDR2 (germline): SGHTA, FQGTGA. CDR3 size: 15 residues. CDR3 nucleotides: TGTGCCAGCAGCTTAACCCATCGTGGGGGAAATGAGCAGTTCTTC. Encoded protein: CASSLTHRGGNEQFF.

This clonotype has a count of ten or more. CDR3 in DNA: TGCAGTGCCAACCCTATTATCGGCAGGGGGAGTACAGATACGCAGTATTTT. As protein: CSANPIIGRGSTDTQYF. The chain recombines TRBV20-1 with TRBJ2-3, with 7 bases that match TRBD1. V lost 6 bases to trimming and J lost 3 bases; unmatched junction nucleotides: 18. Germline assignment: CDR1 DFQATT and CDR2 SNEGSKA (reference sequence). This CDR3 contains 17 residues.

The chain couples TRBV29-1 to TRBJ2-5; D may correspond to TRBD1 or TRBD2 (5 bases each). V lost 5 bases and J 13 bases, leaving 20 bases between the germline ends. CDR3 length: 12 amino acids. The V gene's germline CDR1 is SQVTM and CDR2 ANQGSEA. This CDR3 is CSVRRTPGGLYF. CDR3 coding DNA: TGCAGCGTTAGAAGGACACCTGGAGGTCTGTACTTC. The full variable domain, in which reference TRBV29-1 and TRBJ2-5 provide the parts outside the CDR3, is SAVISQKPSRDICQRGTSLTIQCQVDSQVTMMFWYRQQPGQSLTLIATANQGSEATYESGFVIDKFPISRPNLTFSTLTVSNMSPEDSSIYLCSVRRTPGGLYFGPGTRLLVL.

This clonotype has only a few counts. The chain is built from TRBV27 and TRBJ2-4; 7 bases agree with TRBD2. This CDR3 region has 13 residues. The V segment lost 4 bases and the J segment 14 bases; nucleotides outside the gene matches: 11. The germline gives CDR1 MNHEY, CDR2 SMNVEV (reference sequence). The CDR3 nucleotides read TGTGCCAGCAGTTATACGGATTTCCGGGAGGAGTACTTC. Amino acids: CASSYTDFREEYF.

This clonotype was seen more than once but under ten times. This rearrangement joins TRBV2 to TRBJ2-5; 8 bases match TRBD1. V lost 4 bases, J lost 1 base, and 8 bases stayed unmatched. The V gene's germline CDR1 is SNHLY and CDR2 FYNNEI. This CDR3 contains 16 residues. The CDR3 bases are TGTGCCAGCAGTGGGCGCCAGGGGGCCCTCCAAGAGACCCAGTACTTC. This translates into CASSGRQGALQETQYF. The complete variable domain, with remaining parts taken from reference TRBV2 and TRBJ2-5, reads EPEVTQTPSHQVTQMGQEVILRCVPISNHLYFYWYRQILGQKVEFLVSFYNNEISEKSEIFDDQFSVERPDGSNFTLKIRSTKLEDSAMYFCASSGRQGALQETQYFGPGTRLLVL.

The chain joins TRBV4-2 to TRBJ1-4; D gene unclear. The CDR3 consists of 16 residues. Between the trimmed V and J ends, which lost 0 bases and 4 bases, there was a span of 12 bases. Germline values: CDR1 LGHNA, CDR2 YNFKEQ. The CDR3 DNA is TGTGCCAGCAGCCAAGATTTTGGGTGCAATAATGAAAAACTGTTTTTT. Translation: CASSQDFGCNNEKLFF.

In regard to this clonotype: A much larger clone lies one base from this, so it may be a read error. J is TRBJ1-1 and V is TRBV15, with TRBD1 as a possible D gene (6 bases). This CDR3 contains 16 residues. Per the germline V gene, CDR1 is LNHNV and CDR2 is YYDKDF (reference sequence). The CDR3 is CTTTLTLTGLNTEAFF. The CDR3 DNA reads TGTACCACCACTCTCACCCTTACAGGGCTGAACACTGAAGCTTTCTTT.

This clonotype has a single count. Compared with germline, one end of the junction differs, possibly owing to a read error. This chain connects TRBV7-9 to TRBJ2-3, with TRBD1 matching over 10 bases. Germline V gene data show CDR1 as SEHNR and CDR2 as FQNEAQ (reference sequence). This CDR3 comprises 15 residues. The CDR3 spells CAISRRQGAVDTQYF. The CDR3 DNA reads TGTGCCATCAGCCGCCGACAGGGGGCGGTAGATACGCAGTATTTT.

This clonotype appeared a single time. A much larger clone sits a single nucleotide away, making a read error possible. CDR3 region: CASGLDSQPQHF. CDR3 DNA: TGTGCCAGCGGCTTGGACAGTCAGCCCCAGCATTTT. The chain links TRBV5-4 to TRBJ1-5; D might be TRBD1 (6 bases). Germline CDR1 and CDR2: SGHNT and YYREEE (reference sequence). CDR3 length: 12 amino acids.

This clonotype was found a few times. This chain joins TRBV28 and TRBJ2-5; D not certain. The germline V gene has CDR1 MDHEN and CDR2 SYDVKM. The V and J ends lost 4 bases and 5 bases respectively, with 14 bases between them. The CDR3 has 14 residues. This chain's CDR3 is CASSSPLALETQYF. DNA of the CDR3: TGTGCCAGCAGTTCCCCCTTGGCATTGGAGACCCAGTACTTC.

This clonotype was picked up a small number of times. The DNA for the CDR3 is TGCAGTGCTGAGGGGGGCGCAGGCTGGAATGGAGATACGCAGTATTTT. It encodes CSAEGGAGWNGDTQYF. V and J are TRBV20-1 and TRBJ2-3; the D gene could be TRBD1 or TRBD2 (6 bases each). Trimming stripped 5 bases from V and 5 bases from J, with 23 bases between. The CDR3 has 16 amino acids. The germline gives CDR1 DFQATT, CDR2 SNEGSKA (reference sequence).

This clonotype was counted only a few times. V and J are TRBV10-3 and TRBJ2-3, with TRBD2 matching 14 bases. This CDR3 contains 17 residues. Per germline, CDR1 ENHRY and CDR2 SYGVKD. J was trimmed by 6 bases and V by 4 bases; bases with no gene match: 9. CDR3: CAISGTSGRPLGDTQYF. The CDR3 nucleotides are TGTGCCATCAGTGGGACTAGCGGGAGGCCACTGGGTGATACGCAGTATTTT.

The chain has TRBV10-3 and TRBJ1-1; no definite D call. V lost 8 bases and J lost 3, with 16 bases in between. The CDR3 contains 14 residues. CDR1 is ENHRY, CDR2 SYGVKD, per germline. CDR3 nucleotides: TGTGCCATCTCCCGGGCTAGCATGGACACTGAAGCTTTCTTT. Its protein product is CAISRASMDTEAFF.

The CDR3 DNA reads TGCAGTGTCACCCCCCCAGGGAACACTGAAGCTTTCTTT. It codes for CSVTPPGNTEAFF. The V call is TRBV20-1, the J call TRBJ1-1; D call uncertain. Trimming cost V 7 bases and J 1 base, with 13 bases left between them. The CDR3 length is 13 residues. CDR1 is DFQATT and CDR2 is SNEGSKA in the germline V gene (reference sequence).

In regard to this clonotype: Mismatch with germline at one junction end may stem from a read error. The chain carries TRBV20-1 and TRBJ1-5; D not resolved. The CDR3 runs 13 residues. From germline, CDR1 is DFQATT and CDR2 SNEGSKA (reference sequence). CDR3 DNA: TGCAGTGTTAGAGCGCATAGCAATCAGCCCCAGCATTTT. Translation gives CSVRAHSNQPQHF.

The rearrangement uses TRBV6-1 and TRBJ1-1, with a weak D call TRBD1 (6 bases). This CDR3 region has 11 residues. Trimming pared 10 bases from V and 6 bases from J, leaving 12 bases between. Per the germline V gene, CDR1 is MNHNS and CDR2 is SASEGT. CDR3 sequence reads: CAKGGRSEAFF. The DNA for the CDR3 is TGTGCCAAAGGGGGTAGGTCTGAAGCTTTCTTT.